The 26 T cell receptor beta chains given below trace back to one sample, sequenced in a study of OX40 agonist ivuxolimab in advanced cancers. TCRdb's copy holds only in-frame clones and misses some; the assay was immunoSEQ multiplex PCR. The sample has some 74,000 clones, roughly 85% seen once. The source material was CD4+ or CD8+ T cells sorted from blood, sampled in a trial of the OX40 agonist ivuxolimab. These receptors were collected from an adult with an advanced solid tumor such as melanoma, head and neck, liver or kidney cancer.

The rearrangement uses TRBV6-6 and TRBJ2-7, with a tentative D call TRBD1 (5 bases). V lost 2 bases and J 4 bases, leaving 9 bases between the germline ends. Germline V gives CDR1 MNHNY, CDR2 SVGAGI (reference sequence). This CDR3 has 13 amino acids. This CDR3 is CASSYRGEYEQYF. CDR3 in DNA: TGTGCCAGCAGTTACAGGGGCGAGTACGAGCAGTACTTC.

There are a few counts of this clone. The rearrangement joins TRBV6-6 to TRBJ1-5, with D perhaps TRBD1 (5 bases). The CDR3 runs to 15 residues. V was trimmed by 6 bases and J by 1 base, leaving 13 bases between them. Germline CDR1 reads MNHNY; CDR2 reads SVGAGI (reference sequence). The CDR3 nucleotides are TGTGCCAGCAGAGACAGCCTGTTCAGCAATCAGCCCCAGCATTTT. Translating gives CASRDSLFSNQPQHF.

This clone is a singleton in its sample. The chain employs TRBV5-1 and TRBJ1-4, with a tentative D call TRBD1 (5 bases). The germline V and J ends were trimmed by 1 base and 5 bases, with 9 bases remaining between them. CDR3 size: 14 residues. Germline lookup yields CDR1 SGHRS and CDR2 YFSETQ. CDR3: CASSLRGENEKLFF. As DNA, the CDR3 is TGCGCCAGCAGCTTGAGGGGAGAAAATGAAAAACTGTTTTTT.

This clone has only one observation. The V call is TRBV6-1, the J call TRBJ1-4, with 8 positions matching TRBD1. With V trimmed by 5 bases and J by 7 bases, 6 bases remained unmatched. This CDR3 is 14 amino acids long. The germline gives CDR1 MNHNS, CDR2 SASEGT. CDR3 nucleotides: TGTGCCAGCAGTCCAGGGGGCGTTGGTGAAAAACTGTTTTTT. Its translation: CASSPGGVGEKLFF.

The chain uses TRBV18 and TRBJ1-4, with D possibly TRBD1 on 5 matching bases. CDR3 length: 13 amino acids. The germline V gene has CDR1 KGHSH and CDR2 LQKENI. V shed 6 bases and J shed 11 bases, with 16 bases lying between them. Here the CDR3 DNA reads TGTGCCAGCTCTCAGGGCAGCAAGGAGAAACTGTTTTTT. It translates to CASSQGSKEKLFF.

This clone was detected only a few times. V gene TRBV28 combines with J gene TRBJ1-5; maybe TRBD1 (6 bases). Trimming took 5 bases from V and 1 from J, leaving 9 bases between them. The germline V gene encodes CDR1 MDHEN and CDR2 SYDVKM. CDR3 size: 14 residues. The CDR3 coding sequence is TGTGCCAGCAGTCGAGGGGGGAGCAATCAGCCCCAGCATTTT. The encoded protein is CASSRGGSNQPQHF.

The J gene is TRBJ1-3, the V gene TRBV6-1; the match to TRBD1 covers 8 bases. The germline V gene has CDR1 MNHNS and CDR2 SASEGT. V lost 2 bases to trimming and J lost 7 bases; unmatched junction nucleotides: 1. The CDR3 has 13 residues. DNA of the CDR3: TGTGCCAGCAGTGAACAGGGGGCGAACACCATATATTTT. Its protein product is CASSEQGANTIYF.

The chain's CDR3 is CASSSSGAGYSNQPQHF. CDR3 nucleotides: TGTGCCAGTAGCTCATCCGGGGCAGGTTATAGCAATCAGCCCCAGCATTTT. V usage is TRBV19 and J usage is TRBJ1-5, with a tentative D call TRBD1 (5 bases). This CDR3 is 17 amino acids long. From germline, CDR1 is LNHDA and CDR2 SQIVND (reference sequence). The ends were cut back, 6 bases at V and 0 bases at J, with 18 bases in the middle.

The chain is built from TRBV2 and TRBJ1-1; the match to TRBD1 covers 8 bases. Germline lookup yields CDR1 SNHLY and CDR2 FYNNEI. V gave up 6 bases and J gave up 4 bases; unmatched junction bases: 10. CDR3 length: 15 amino acids. The CDR3 nucleotides are TGTGCCAGCAGGAGAGGACAGGGCCCGATCACTGAAGCTTTCTTT. This translates into CASRRGQGPITEAFF. Full variable domain (rest looked up from reference TRBV2 and TRBJ1-1): EPEVTQTPSHQVTQMGQEVILRCVPISNHLYFYWYRQILGQKVEFLVSFYNNEISEKSEIFDDQFSVERPDGSNFTLKIRSTKLEDSAMYFCASRRGQGPITEAFFGQGTRLTVV.

This clone appeared a few times. V is TRBV5-1 and J is TRBJ2-5; tentatively, D is TRBD1 (7 bases). Germline V gene data show CDR1 as SGHRS and CDR2 as YFSETQ. V was clipped by 4 bases and J by 12 bases, with 22 bases between them. This CDR3 contains 14 residues. CDR3 bases: TGCGCCAGCAGCGCGGGGACAGCAGGGGATTCAGAGTACTTC. Its translation is CASSAGTAGDSEYF.

The rearrangement uses TRBV30 and TRBJ1-3, with 7 bases fitting TRBD1. This CDR3 contains 15 residues. The germline CDR1 and CDR2 sequences are GTSNPN and SVGIG (reference sequence). V lost 2 bases to trimming and J lost 2 bases; unmatched junction nucleotides: 6. The CDR3 DNA reads TGTGCCTGGAGTAGAAAGGGGGCGGCTGGAAACACCATATATTTT. Translation gives CAWSRKGAAGNTIYF.

The CDR3 sequence: CASSGDRAQETQYF. CDR3 DNA sequence: TGCGCCAGCAGCGGGGACAGGGCTCAAGAGACCCAGTACTTC. The rearrangement joins TRBV5-1 to TRBJ2-5, with TRBD1 matching 9 bases. CDR1 SGHRS and CDR2 YFSETQ come from the germline V gene. The CDR3 length is 14 residues. With V trimmed by 4 bases and J by 2 bases, 3 bases remained unmatched.

The CDR3 is CASSMRGGRTGELFF. The CDR3 nucleotides read TGTGCCAGTAGTATGAGAGGGGGCAGGACCGGGGAGCTGTTTTTT. The gene calls are TRBV19 and TRBJ2-2; 7 positions agree with TRBD1. J gave up 5 bases and V 3 bases, and 6 bases lay outside the gene matches. The CDR3 is made up of 15 amino acids. Germline CDR1 and CDR2: LNHDA and SQIVND (reference sequence). Full variable domain (remainder filled in from reference TRBV19 and TRBJ2-2): DGGITQSPKYLFRKEGQNVTLSCEQNLNHDAMYWYRQDPGQGLRLIYYSQIVNDFQKGDIAEGYSVSREKKESFPLTVTSAQKNPTAFYLCASSMRGGRTGELFFGEGSRLTVL.

The chain combines TRBV5-1 with TRBJ2-7; possible D gene TRBD1, 6 bases. V lost 3 bases, J lost 3 bases, and 13 bases lay in between. The CDR3 loop spans 14 amino acids. From germline, CDR1 is SGHRS and CDR2 YFSETQ. In nucleotides, the CDR3 is TGCGCCAGCAGCTGGGGGCAGGCCAGCTACGAGCAGTACTTC. It is translated as CASSWGQASYEQYF.

The chain links TRBV7-2 to TRBJ2-5; 9 bases fit TRBD2. The CDR3 covers 14 residues. The V and J ends lost 1 base and 13 bases, in that order; junction bases with no gene match: 10. The V gene's germline CDR1 is SGHTA and CDR2 FQGNSA. In DNA, the CDR3 is TGTGCCAGCAGCTTAGACGGCGGGAGGGGGAGCGGGTACTTC. Translated: CASSLDGGRGSGYF.

The gene calls are TRBV5-8 and TRBJ1-5, with D possibly being TRBD1 (5 bases). V was trimmed by 0 bases and J by 2 bases, leaving 9 bases between them. The CDR3 totals 15 residues. The V gene's germline CDR1 is SGHTS and CDR2 YDEGEE. The CDR3 is CASSLATGRNQPQHF. The CDR3 region has the DNA TGTGCCAGCAGCTTGGCTACAGGCCGCAATCAGCCCCAGCATTTT.

This sequence joins TRBV7-8 and TRBJ2-7, with 13 bases matching TRBD2. Germline V gene data show CDR1 as SGHVS and CDR2 as FQNEAQ. Trimming removed 6 bases from V and 4 bases from J; junction bases left unmatched: 9. The CDR3 sequence is 16 residues long. The CDR3 is CASSRVTSGRWYEQYF. The CDR3 DNA reads as TGTGCCAGCAGTCGAGTGACTAGCGGGAGGTGGTACGAGCAGTACTTC.

The CDR3 loop is CASSLAGKPQHF. As DNA, the CDR3 is TGTGCCAGCAGCTTAGCAGGGAAGCCCCAGCATTTT. The rearrangement joins TRBV7-9 to TRBJ1-5, with D unresolved. The CDR3 runs to 12 residues. Germline V gene sequence: CDR1 SEHNR, CDR2 FQNEAQ (reference sequence). The V and J ends lost 0 bases and 8 bases respectively, with 5 bases between them.

CDR3 in DNA: TGTGCCAGCAGCTTAGAGAGGGGGGCCCGGGGCGAGCAGTACTTC. It encodes CASSLERGARGEQYF. The genes are TRBV7-8 and TRBJ2-7; either TRBD1 or TRBD2 may supply D (6 bases each). This CDR3 has 15 residues. Trimming pared 1 base from V and 6 bases from J, leaving 16 bases between. Germline V gene data show CDR1 as SGHVS and CDR2 as FQNEAQ.

This sequence joins TRBV6-6 and TRBJ2-7, with a possible D match to TRBD2 (6 bases). This CDR3 comprises 15 residues. CDR1 is MNHNY, CDR2 SVGAGI, per germline (reference sequence). The V gene lost 7 bases and the J gene lost 0 bases, with 16 bases spanning the gap. CDR3 loop: CASTATDSGSYEQYF. The CDR3 DNA sequence: TGTGCCAGCACCGCAACTGATAGCGGCTCCTACGAGCAGTACTTC.

The chain links TRBV5-1 to TRBJ1-3; D gene uncertain. The V gene lost 0 bases and the J gene lost 3 bases, with 13 bases spanning the gap. CDR1 and CDR2 from the germline V gene are SGHRS and YFSETQ. The CDR3 contains 16 residues. In DNA, the CDR3 is TGCGCCAGCAGCTTGGCCGGCCCGGGAGGTGGAAACACCATATATTTT. Its protein is CASSLAGPGGGNTIYF.

Remarks on this clone: The same CDR3 can be traced to other DNA sequences in this sample. The chain joins TRBV2 to TRBJ2-5; 8 bases map to TRBD2. Germline V gene data show CDR1 as SNHLY and CDR2 as FYNNEI. This CDR3 is built from 16 residues. After removal of 8 bases from V and 4 bases from J, the junction contained 15 bases not matched to a gene. CDR3 in amino acids: CASGAAASGGRETQYF. The DNA for the CDR3 is TGTGCCAGCGGAGCGGCGGCCAGCGGGGGAAGAGAGACCCAGTACTTC.

This sequence joins TRBV9 and TRBJ2-1; possibly TRBD2 for D (6 bases). V lost 4 bases and J 4 bases, leaving 21 bases between the germline ends. The CDR3 spans 17 residues. Germline CDR1 SGDLS, CDR2 YYNGEE. The CDR3 DNA sequence: TGTGCCAGCAGCCTAGCGCTCGGACAAGGCCTATACAATGAGCAGTTCTTC. This sequence encodes CASSLALGQGLYNEQFF.

This chain joins TRBV5-5 and TRBJ1-1, with D hard to call. CDR1 SGHKS and CDR2 YYEKEE come from the germline V gene (reference sequence). The CDR3 contains 15 residues. Deletions cut 0 bases from V and 5 bases from J, with 14 bases between. CDR3 amino acids: CASSLGGILGTEAFF. The CDR3 DNA follows: TGTGCCAGCAGCTTGGGCGGGATTTTGGGAACTGAAGCTTTCTTT.

This chain connects TRBV18 to TRBJ1-5, with D unresolved. Between the trimmed V and J ends, which lost 0 bases and 0 bases, there was a span of 12 bases. This CDR3 has 17 amino acids. Germline V gene sequence: CDR1 KGHSH, CDR2 LQKENI. CDR3 amino acids: CASSPPSTLGSNQPQHF. The DNA for the CDR3 is TGTGCCAGCTCACCACCTTCGACCTTGGGTAGCAATCAGCCCCAGCATTTT. The variable domain in full, completed from reference TRBV18 and TRBJ1-5, reads NAGVMQNPRHLVRRRGQEARLRCSPMKGHSHVYWYRQLPEEGLKFMVYLQKENIIDESGMPKERFSAEFPKEGPSILRIQQVVRGDSAAYFCASSPPSTLGSNQPQHFGDGTRLSIL.

This chain links TRBV11-3 with TRBJ2-7; 12 bases are a match to TRBD2. The V and J ends lost 2 bases and 7 bases, in that order; junction bases with no gene match: 6. In germline, CDR1 is SGHNT, CDR2 YENEEA. CDR3 length: 15 residues. The CDR3 here is CASSLSLAGGGEQYF. As DNA, the CDR3 is TGTGCCAGCAGCTTAAGCCTAGCGGGAGGGGGTGAGCAGTACTTC.